The sequence of this T cell receptor beta chain was determined in a study of ipilimumab plus nivolumab after autologous stem cell transplantation. The CDR3 is 17 amino acids. With V trimmed by 1 base and J by 4 bases, 9 bases remained unmatched. Per the germline V gene, CDR1 is MGHRA and CDR2 is YSYEKL. This table comes from immunoSEQ multiplex PCR, and its TCRdb copy is limited to in-frame clones, with some not included. This sample has some 41,000 clones, with around 92% found just once. Specimen: PBMCs, collected in a trial of ipilimumab plus nivolumab as post-transplant consolidation. V and J are TRBV4-1 and TRBJ2-1, with TRBD1 matching over 8 bases. The origin of this receptor is a male donor with multiple myeloma. The CDR3 bases are TGCGCCAGCAGCCAAGGGACCGGGACAGGCAATTACAATGAGCAGTTCTTC. Translated: CASSQGTGTGNYNEQFF.